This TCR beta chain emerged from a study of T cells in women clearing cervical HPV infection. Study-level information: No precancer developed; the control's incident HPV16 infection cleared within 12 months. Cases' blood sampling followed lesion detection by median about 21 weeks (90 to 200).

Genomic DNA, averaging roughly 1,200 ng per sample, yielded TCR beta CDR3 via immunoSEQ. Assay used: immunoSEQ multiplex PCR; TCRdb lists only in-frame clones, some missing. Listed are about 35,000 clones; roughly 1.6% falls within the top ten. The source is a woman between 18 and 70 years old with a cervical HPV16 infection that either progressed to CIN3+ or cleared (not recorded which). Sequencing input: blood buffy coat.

CDR3 DNA (partial): TGTGCCAGTAGGCCTCGGACAGGGGGCGCAGATACG. Translating gives CASRPRTGGADT. From start to end, the CDR3 is CASRPRTGGADTQYF. The chain is built from TRBV19 and TRBJ2-3, with 11 bases lining up with TRBD1. The read gets to within 3 residues of the CDR3 end, and the germline J gene fills in the rest. This CDR3 region has 15 residues. Trimming cost V 6 bases and J 4 bases; bases outside gene matches: 6. CDR1 is LNHDA and CDR2 is SQIVND in the germline V gene (reference sequence).